Following are 29 T cell receptor beta chains from one sample sequenced in a study of blood T cells in healthy people across ages. Then a second PCR, running roughly 7 to 11 cycles, was carried out with a sample-barcoded 5' primer and a J-beta primer mix. In TCRdb, the 5' RACE reads were re-called with MiXCR into one record per CDR3 protein. The table includes a few hundred thousand distinct CDR3 sequences, over 25% detected once. Another study also made use of these data, one on T cells of mothers and their children.

The sequencing input was blood. The receptors stem from a boy aged 2-15 years in good health.

This clonotype came up a few times. The J gene is TRBJ2-5, the V gene TRBV7-9; the D gene is possibly TRBD2 (5 bases). The J call may be incorrect, as the DNA end agrees better with TRBJ2-7. CDR1 and CDR2 (germline): SEHNR, FQNEAQ (reference sequence). The CDR3 loop spans 14 amino acids. The DNA for the CDR3 is TGTGCCAGCAGCTCCGTTCGGGGTCCCGGCGAGCAGTACTTC. The encoded protein is CASSSVRGPGEQYF.

This clonotype was seen a few times. J is TRBJ1-2 and V is TRBV18; D is perhaps TRBD1 (6 bases). CDR3 size: 11 residues. Trimming took off 9 bases at V and 10 bases at J, with 15 bases between the two ends. Germline CDR1 is KGHSH and CDR2 is LQKENI. The CDR3 DNA reads as TGTGCCAGTTCAAACAGGGAATTCTACACCTTC. The encoded protein is CASSNREFYTF. The whole variable domain, remainder taken from reference TRBV18 and TRBJ1-2, is NAGVMQNPRHLVRRRGQEARLRCSPMKGHSHVYWYRQLPEEGLKFMVYLQKENIIDESGMPKERFSAEFPKEGPSILRIQQVVRGDSAAYFCASSNREFYTFGSGTRLTVV.

This chain joins TRBV6-6 and TRBJ2-1; TRBD2 agrees at 7 bases. This CDR3 spans 12 amino acids. Germline V gives CDR1 MNHNY, CDR2 SVGAGI (reference sequence). The V segment lost 10 bases and the J segment 3 bases; nucleotides outside the gene matches: 3. CDR3 in amino acids: CATRDYYNEQFF. The CDR3 DNA reads TGTGCCACCAGGGACTACTACAATGAGCAGTTCTTC.

Here the CDR3 reads CASSLRLRGYEQFF. The CDR3 bases are TGTGCCAGCAGTTTACGGTTACGGGGGTATGAGCAGTTCTTC. This chain uses TRBV28 with TRBJ2-1; TRBD2 is a possible D gene (6 bases). Germline CDR1 is MDHEN and CDR2 is SYDVKM. CDR3 length: 14 amino acids. The ends were cut back, 2 bases at V and 8 bases at J, with 13 bases in the middle.

V and J are TRBV20-1 and TRBJ2-3, with TRBD2 matching over 7 bases. Germline trimming cut 6 bases from V and 3 bases from J; bases unmatched to any gene: 9. Germline V gene sequence: CDR1 DFQATT, CDR2 SNEGSKA (reference sequence). The CDR3 is made up of 14 amino acids. CDR3: CSAQAGAVTDTQYF. CDR3 coding DNA: TGCAGTGCACAGGCGGGAGCCGTTACAGATACGCAGTATTTT.

V and J are TRBV7-9 and TRBJ2-5; tentative D call: TRBD1 (6 bases). CDR1 and CDR2 from the germline V gene are SEHNR and FQNEAQ (reference sequence). This CDR3 comprises 15 residues. Trimming left V 2 bases short and J 5 bases short, with 15 bases between. CDR3 coding DNA: TGTGCCAGCAGCTTAAAGGGGGACGAAAGGGAGACCCAGTACTTC. Its translation: CASSLKGDERETQYF.

To note about this clonotype: A junction boundary mismatches the germline segment, possibly from a read error. V gene TRBV6-6 combines with J gene TRBJ2-7, with D unresolved. CDR3 length: 15 residues. From germline, CDR1 is MNHNY and CDR2 SVGAGI (reference sequence). The CDR3 reads CASSYYVGSSHEQYF. As DNA, the CDR3 is TGTGCCAGCAGTTATTATGTAGGATCCTCCCACGAGCAGTACTTC.

The sample holds a few counts of this clonotype. The genes are TRBV10-3 and TRBJ2-1; tentatively, D is TRBD2 (5 bases). The germline V gene encodes CDR1 ENHRY and CDR2 SYGVKD. V was clipped by 2 bases and J by 7 bases, with 18 bases between them. The CDR3 runs 16 residues. CDR3 sequence: CAISEPASTLNNEQFF. The CDR3 region has the DNA TGTGCCATCAGTGAGCCTGCTAGCACCCTCAATAATGAGCAGTTCTTC.

The chain links TRBV7-8 to TRBJ2-1, with D tentatively TRBD2 (6 bases). This CDR3 spans 14 amino acids. V lost 6 bases and J lost 2, with 11 bases in between. Germline loops: CDR1 SGHVS, CDR2 FQNEAQ. DNA for the CDR3: TGTGCCAGCAGGGCCGGGACTCCCTACAATGAGCAGTTCTTC. Its translation is CASRAGTPYNEQFF. The variable domain in full, with the rest retrieved from reference TRBV7-8 and TRBJ2-1, is GAGVSQSPRYKVAKRGQDVALRCDPISGHVSLFWYQQALGQGPEFLTYFQNEAQLDKSGLPSDRFFAERPEGSVSTLKIQRTQQEDSAVYLCASRAGTPYNEQFFGPGTRLTVL.

V and J are TRBV12-3 or TRBV12-4 and TRBJ2-5; 8 bases are a match to TRBD1. V dropped 6 bases and J dropped 5; count of bases not matched to a gene: 5. The CDR3 has 13 residues. The CDR3 loop reads CASRPGGRETQYF. The DNA of the CDR3 is TGTGCCAGCAGGCCAGGGGGCAGGGAGACCCAGTACTTC.

Only a few counts were recorded for this clonotype. The chain recombines TRBV13 with TRBJ2-1, with a tentative D call TRBD2 (5 bases). From germline, CDR1 is PRHDT and CDR2 FYEKMQ (reference sequence). This CDR3 region has 16 residues. V was trimmed by 0 bases and J by 5 bases, leaving 14 bases between them. The CDR3, as DNA: TGTGCCAGCAGCTTAGGTCCAGCGGAACTAAACAATGAGCAGTTCTTC. This codes for CASSLGPAELNNEQFF.

V gene TRBV29-1 combines with J gene TRBJ1-2; D possibly corresponds to TRBD1 (6 bases). Germline V CDR1 and CDR2: SQVTM, ANQGSEA. This CDR3 has 12 amino acids. V was trimmed by 3 bases and J by 8 bases, leaving 13 bases between them. The CDR3 sequence: CSVDPRGGGYTF. The CDR3 DNA reads TGCAGCGTTGATCCCAGGGGCGGCGGCTACACCTTC.

This clonotype came up a few times. A much larger clone differs by one base, so this may be a read error. This chain links TRBV20-1 with TRBJ1-1; 8 nucleotides match TRBD1. The V and J ends lost 4 bases and 3 bases, in that order; junction bases with no gene match: 1. The CDR3 extends over 12 amino acids. CDR1 and CDR2 (germline): DFQATT, SNEGSKA (reference sequence). The chain's CDR3 is CSAKQGDTEAFF. CDR3 nucleotide sequence: TGCAGTGCTAAACAGGGGGACACTGAAGCTTTCTTT.

This clonotype was detected only a few times. The V and J genes are TRBV7-8 and TRBJ1-4; weak D call: TRBD1 (6 bases). CDR1 SGHVS and CDR2 FQNEAQ come from the germline V gene. V lost 4 bases and J lost 0, with 9 bases in between. CDR3 length equals 15 residues. The chain's CDR3 is CASSSHRATNEKLFF. The DNA for the CDR3 is TGTGCCAGCAGCTCGCACAGGGCAACTAATGAAAAACTGTTTTTT.

This clonotype occurred once. The chain recombines TRBV12-3 or TRBV12-4 with TRBJ1-5; 9 bases are a match to TRBD1. The CDR3 has 17 amino acids. J lost 3 bases, V lost 6 bases, and 12 bases had no gene match. The CDR3, as DNA: TGTGCCAGCAGGACCGGGACAGGGCTTACAATCAATCAGCCCCAGCATTTT. It is translated as CASRTGTGLTINQPQHF.

This clonotype was seen a few times. The genes are TRBV9 and TRBJ1-5; the D is unclear. The germline V gene has CDR1 SGDLS and CDR2 YYNGEE. The CDR3 totals 14 residues. V dropped 5 bases and J dropped 6 bases, with 15 bases sitting between them. The CDR3 sequence is CASSLEGFSQPQHF. CDR3 nucleotides: TGTGCCAGCAGTTTAGAAGGGTTCAGTCAGCCCCAGCATTTT.

This clonotype was counted a few times. V and J are TRBV27 and TRBJ2-5; D possibly matches TRBD1 or TRBD2 (6 bases each). Germline CDR1 reads MNHEY; CDR2 reads SMNVEV (reference sequence). The CDR3 contains 16 residues. Trimming took off 2 bases at V and 1 base at J, with 14 bases between the two ends. CDR3 bases: TGTGCCAGCAGTTTAAGGGGGGTGAGTCCCCAAGAGACCCAGTACTTC. It translates to CASSLRGVSPQETQYF.

This clonotype has a handful of counts. The V and J genes are TRBV5-1 and TRBJ1-1, with no clear D. Deletions cut 7 bases from V and 8 bases from J, with 12 bases between. From germline, CDR1 is SGHRS and CDR2 YFSETQ. The CDR3 covers 11 residues. In nucleotides, the CDR3 is TGCGCCAGCGCGGACTCGTACGAAGCTTTCTTT. This sequence encodes CASADSYEAFF.

V and J are TRBV7-6 and TRBJ2-5, with D uncertain. Trimming removed 4 bases at V and 4 bases at J, with 16 bases between. Germline CDR1 is SGHVS and CDR2 is FNYEAQ. This CDR3 region has 15 residues. The CDR3 sequence: CASSSDGLTGETQYF. CDR3 nucleotides: TGTGCCAGCAGCTCCGACGGGTTAACGGGAGAGACCCAGTACTTC. Together with reference TRBV7-6 and TRBJ2-5, the CDR3 gives the full variable domain: GAGVSQSPRYKVTKRGQDVALRCDPISGHVSLYWYRQALGQGPEFLTYFNYEAQQDKSGLPNDRFSAERPEGSISTLTIQRTEQRDSAMYRCASSSDGLTGETQYFGPGTRLLVL.

This clonotype was detected only a few times. The rearrangement uses TRBV7-8 and TRBJ1-5; TRBD1 aligns across 10 bases. V gave up 4 bases and J gave up 0 bases; unmatched junction bases: 9. The CDR3 has 18 residues. Germline CDR1 SGHVS, CDR2 FQNEAQ. The CDR3 nucleotides are TGTGCCAGCAGCTGGGTAGGGACAGGGGTTTATAGCAATCAGCCCCAGCATTTT. It translates to CASSWVGTGVYSNQPQHF.

Only a few counts were recorded for this clonotype. This chain uses TRBV10-1 with TRBJ2-2; possibly TRBD1 for D (5 bases). CDR3 size: 12 residues. Germline V gene data show CDR1 as WNHNN and CDR2 as SYGVQD (reference sequence). Trimming stripped 6 bases from V and 3 bases from J, with 5 bases between. DNA for the CDR3: TGCGCCAGCAGAGGGGACACCGGGGAGCTGTTTTTT. It codes for CASRGDTGELFF.

This clonotype has more than one count but fewer than ten. The J gene is TRBJ2-1, the V gene TRBV9; 8 bases agree with TRBD2. CDR1 is SGDLS, CDR2 YYNGEE, per germline. This CDR3 is 15 amino acids long. The J segment lost 6 bases and the V segment lost 3 bases, leaving 8 bases of the junction unmatched. The CDR3 coding sequence is TGTGCCAGCAGCGCCCGGGAGGGCGCCGGCAATGAGCAGTTCTTC. Translation gives CASSAREGAGNEQFF.

Comments on this clonotype: At one end the junction does not follow the germline gene, possibly because of a read error. V is TRBV12-3 or TRBV12-4 and J is TRBJ2-1; a possible D gene is TRBD2 (5 bases). CDR3 length: 15 amino acids. This CDR3 is CASLGKLERIREHFF. The CDR3 region has the DNA TGTGCCAGTTTGGGGAAACTAGAGAGAATCCGTGAGCACTTCTTC.

This clonotype was observed a few times. This rearrangement joins TRBV6-6 to TRBJ2-7, with D perhaps TRBD1 (5 bases). CDR3 length: 16 residues. Germline V gene data show CDR1 as MNHNY and CDR2 as SVGAGI (reference sequence). The ends were cut back, 0 bases at V and 5 bases at J, with 17 bases in the middle. The CDR3 DNA follows: TGTGCCAGCAGTTACTCTGGTGGGGCCGGTCGGCACGAGCAGTACTTC. This encodes CASSYSGGAGRHEQYF.

This clonotype occurred a few times. The J gene is TRBJ2-1, the V gene TRBV7-2; 9 bases map to TRBD1. V shed 6 bases and J 4 bases; nucleotides not matched to a gene: 7. CDR1 and CDR2 (germline): SGHTA, FQGNSA. The CDR3 is made up of 15 amino acids. CDR3 sequence: CASSRMTGGYNEQFF. The CDR3 DNA reads TGTGCCAGCAGTCGTATGACAGGGGGGTACAATGAGCAGTTCTTC. The variable domain in full, completed from reference TRBV7-2 and TRBJ2-1, reads GAGVSQSPSNKVTEKGKDVELRCDPISGHTALYWYRQSLGQGLEFLIYFQGNSAPDKSGLPSDRFSAERTGGSVSTLTIQRTQQEDSAVYLCASSRMTGGYNEQFFGPGTRLTVL.

This clonotype occurred once. The chain recombines TRBV18 with TRBJ2-2, with TRBD1 as a possible D gene (5 bases). CDR1 and CDR2 from the germline V gene are KGHSH and LQKENI. Trimming pared 2 bases from V and 7 bases from J, leaving 20 bases between. The CDR3 covers 17 residues. The CDR3 DNA follows: TGTGCCAGCTCACCAGGCCCAGGGCGTGTTCTGGACGGGGAGCTGTTTTTT. It is translated as CASSPGPGRVLDGELFF.

V and J are TRBV27 and TRBJ2-5, with 7 bases matching TRBD2. The DNA end is more similar to TRBJ2-7, so the J call may be wrong. The CDR3 loop spans 15 amino acids. CDR1 is MNHEY and CDR2 is SMNVEV in the germline V gene (reference sequence). CDR3 in DNA: TGTGCCAGCAGTTTATGGGCTAGCGGTTCCTACGAGCAGTACTTC. Translation: CASSLWASGSYEQYF.

The sample holds a few counts of this clonotype. The CDR3 nucleotides are TGTGCCAGCACCCTGGGGGCGGGGGGACTGAATGAGCAGTTCTTC. Translated: CASTLGAGGLNEQFF. The J gene is TRBJ2-1, the V gene TRBV12-3 or TRBV12-4, with 8 bases identical to TRBD2. V trimming: 7 bases; J trimming: 7 bases; junction bases outside the gene matches: 12. There are 15 residues in the CDR3.

This clonotype has just a few counts. The V call is TRBV6-6, the J call TRBJ1-2, with 7 bases matching TRBD1. The CDR3 is 15 amino acids. Germline V lookup: CDR1 MNHNY, CDR2 SVGAGI (reference sequence). Unmatched junction bases numbered 6, after V lost 4 bases and J lost 1 base. The CDR3 bases are TGTGCCAGCAGTTCCGACAGGGCATTTAACTATGGCTACACCTTC. It yields the protein CASSSDRAFNYGYTF.